The 31 T cell receptor beta chains listed next were all sequenced from one sample in a study of cytomegalovirus exposure and HLA in healthy donors. PCR primers comprised 60 Vbeta and 13 Jbeta primers. The repertoire was sequenced with immunoSEQ multiplex PCR; TCRdb's copy has only in-frame clones and lacks some. Of 100,000 to 150,000 clones detected, 80% appear once; the ten largest clones hold approximately 1%. The sample comprised PBMCs. The receptors originated from a human donor in good health.

This clone was detected once. This chain links TRBV5-1 with TRBJ2-5; possible D gene TRBD1, 6 bases. CDR1 is SGHRS, CDR2 YFSETQ, per germline. Between the trimmed V and J ends, which lost 4 bases and 0 bases, there was a span of 16 bases. The CDR3 extends over 16 amino acids. As DNA, the CDR3 is TGCGCCAGCAGCCCCCGCGGACAGAGGAACCAAGAGACCCAGTACTTC. Its translation: CASSPRGQRNQETQYF.

The rearrangement joins TRBV6-1 to TRBJ2-1; tentative D call: TRBD2 (6 bases). CDR3 size: 17 residues. Germline-derived CDR1 and CDR2 are MNHNS and SASEGT. V was pared by 1 base and J by 1 base, with 14 bases between. The CDR3 coding sequence is TGTGCCAGCAGTGAAGGTTGGGGGGTAGGGTCCTACAATGAGCAGTTCTTC. This gives the protein CASSEGWGVGSYNEQFF.

This clone appeared a few times. The chain carries TRBV4-2 and TRBJ1-1; 11 nucleotides match TRBD1. J was trimmed by 6 bases and V by 1 base; bases with no gene match: 4. The germline CDR1 and CDR2 sequences are LGHNA and YNFKEQ. The CDR3 sequence is 15 residues long. CDR3 DNA sequence: TGTGCCAGCAGCCAAGCGGGACAGGGGGACCCTGAAGCTTTCTTT. Its protein is CASSQAGQGDPEAFF.

The genes are TRBV6-6 and TRBJ1-2; D perhaps matches TRBD1 (6 bases). Germline V gives CDR1 MNHNY, CDR2 SVGAGI (reference sequence). The CDR3 extends over 15 amino acids. Trimming cost V 4 bases and J 6 bases, with 18 bases left between them. The CDR3 protein is CASSSLTGEINGYTF. Here the CDR3 DNA reads TGTGCCAGCAGTTCCTTGACAGGAGAGATAAATGGCTACACCTTC.

The V and J genes are TRBV11-3 and TRBJ2-1, with unresolved D. Germline CDR1 is SGHNT and CDR2 is YENEEA. The CDR3 is 15 residues long. The germline V and J ends were trimmed by 1 base and 8 bases, with 15 bases remaining between them. CDR3 DNA sequence: TGTGCCAGCAGCTTAGGGTACACGTCGAGCGATGAGCAGTTCTTC. It specifies CASSLGYTSSDEQFF. The whole variable domain, remainder taken from reference TRBV11-3 and TRBJ2-1, is EAGVVQSPRYKIIEKKQPVAFWCNPISGHNTLYWYLQNLGQGPELLIRYENEEAVDDSQLPKDRFSAERLKGVDSTLKIQPAELGDSAVYLCASSLGYTSSDEQFFGPGTRLTVL.

This chain connects TRBV19 to TRBJ1-1; 7 positions match TRBD1. With 1 base clipped from V and 1 base from J, the junction kept 0 bases outside the gene matches. CDR3 length: 14 residues. Per the germline V gene, CDR1 is LNHDA and CDR2 is SQIVND (reference sequence). CDR3 residues: CASSIGQGNTEAFF. The CDR3 bases are TGTGCCAGTAGTATAGGACAGGGGAACACTGAAGCTTTCTTT.

The rearrangement links TRBV6-5 to TRBJ2-1, with 8 bases identical to TRBD1. V dropped 6 bases and J dropped 1; count of bases not matched to a gene: 2. The CDR3 has 14 residues. Germline CDR1 MNHEY, CDR2 SVGAGI. CDR3 loop: CASRRQGSYNEQFF. The CDR3 region has the DNA TGTGCCAGCAGACGACAGGGGTCCTACAATGAGCAGTTCTTC.

This chain joins TRBV12-5 and TRBJ1-2, with TRBD1 matching over 8 bases. The CDR3 extends over 14 amino acids. The V gene's germline CDR1 is LGHNT and CDR2 FRNRAP. J gave up 7 bases and V 1 base, and 5 bases lay outside the gene matches. As DNA, the CDR3 is TGTGCTAGTGGTTTGGCACCCGGGACAGGTGGCTACACCTTC. It translates to CASGLAPGTGGYTF.

The chain couples TRBV6-6 to TRBJ1-2, with TRBD1 as a possible D gene (6 bases). The V end lost 2 bases, the J end lost 8 bases, and 15 bases lay between the germline ends. CDR1 is MNHNY and CDR2 is SVGAGI in the germline V gene (reference sequence). This CDR3 region has 14 residues. This CDR3 reads CASSYRAQGRGYTF. The CDR3 coding sequence is TGTGCCAGCAGTTACCGAGCACAGGGAAGGGGCTACACCTTC.

This chain uses TRBV4-2 with TRBJ1-2; no clear D. The germline CDR1 and CDR2 sequences are LGHNA and YNFKEQ. The V gene lost 5 bases and the J gene lost 0 bases, with 13 bases spanning the gap. The CDR3 consists of 15 residues. CDR3 region: CASSERGITNYGYTF. CDR3 DNA: TGTGCCAGCAGCGAAAGAGGGATAACTAACTATGGCTACACCTTC.

The chain uses TRBV7-3 and TRBJ1-3, with TRBD1 matching over 11 bases. The CDR3 has 16 residues. Trimming cost V 5 bases and J 2 bases; bases outside gene matches: 5. The V gene's germline CDR1 is SGHTA and CDR2 FQGTGA. The CDR3 bases are TGTGCCAGCAGCCCTGGACAGGGGGCGGCTGGAAACACCATATATTTT. Amino acid sequence: CASSPGQGAAGNTIYF.

This sequence joins TRBV2 and TRBJ1-3; 8 bases line up with TRBD1. The length of the CDR3 is 13 residues. Trimming took 4 bases from V and 7 from J; bases not matched to a gene: 3. Germline CDR1 reads SNHLY; CDR2 reads FYNNEI. CDR3 in amino acids: CASSVDRANTIYF. The CDR3 DNA reads as TGTGCCAGCAGTGTGGACAGGGCGAACACCATATATTTT.

This chain connects TRBV4-1 to TRBJ2-3, with D perhaps matching TRBD1 (5 bases). This CDR3 is 14 amino acids long. CDR1 and CDR2 (germline): MGHRA, YSYEKL. V was clipped by 1 base and J by 4 bases, with 9 bases between them. CDR3 amino acids: CASSQGLQADTQYF. The DNA for the CDR3 is TGCGCCAGCAGCCAAGGATTACAGGCAGATACGCAGTATTTT.

This clone appeared a single time. V usage is TRBV7-2 and J usage is TRBJ2-3; TRBD2 matches at 16 bases. V was clipped by 5 bases and J by 4 bases; unmatched bases: 12. The germline gives CDR1 SGHTA, CDR2 FQGNSA. CDR3 length: 19 residues. The CDR3: CASSGTGTSGGATADTQYF. The CDR3 DNA follows: TGTGCCAGCAGCGGGACCGGGACTAGCGGGGGGGCCACGGCAGATACGCAGTATTTT. Full variable domain (missing parts from reference TRBV7-2 and TRBJ2-3): GAGVSQSPSNKVTEKGKDVELRCDPISGHTALYWYRQSLGQGLEFLIYFQGNSAPDKSGLPSDRFSAERTGGSVSTLTIQRTQQEDSAVYLCASSGTGTSGGATADTQYFGPGTRLTVL.

This clone was recorded only once. This chain's CDR3 is CASSISGYGYTF. As DNA, the CDR3 is TGTGCCAGCAGTATCAGCGGATATGGCTACACCTTC. This rearrangement joins TRBV6-5 to TRBJ1-2; D not certain. Trimming removed 5 bases at V and 5 bases at J, with 9 bases between. From germline, CDR1 is MNHEY and CDR2 SVGAGI. CDR3 length equals 12 residues.

As regards this clone: Distinct nucleotide sequences in the sample also encode this CDR3. This rearrangement joins TRBV2 to TRBJ1-2, with D perhaps TRBD1 (5 bases). The CDR3 loop spans 13 amino acids. Germline loops: CDR1 SNHLY, CDR2 FYNNEI. V was pared by 6 bases and J by 7 bases, with 15 bases between. The CDR3 here is CASSQDQGAGYTF. The DNA of the CDR3 is TGTGCCAGCAGCCAGGACCAAGGGGCTGGCTACACCTTC. The full variable domain, in which reference TRBV2 and TRBJ1-2 provide the parts outside the CDR3, is EPEVTQTPSHQVTQMGQEVILRCVPISNHLYFYWYRQILGQKVEFLVSFYNNEISEKSEIFDDQFSVERPDGSNFTLKIRSTKLEDSAMYFCASSQDQGAGYTFGSGTRLTVV.

This chain links TRBV6-1 with TRBJ1-4, with 9 bases matching TRBD1. This CDR3 region has 15 residues. Germline-derived CDR1 and CDR2 are MNHNS and SASEGT. V gave up 7 bases and J gave up 8 bases; unmatched junction bases: 11. In nucleotides, the CDR3 is TGTGCCAGCACCCCAGCCGGGACAGGGAAGGAAAAACTGTTTTTT. It translates to CASTPAGTGKEKLFF.

This clone was seen a single time. The chain recombines TRBV9 with TRBJ2-1; D may be TRBD2 (6 bases). Germline CDR1 SGDLS, CDR2 YYNGEE. The germline V and J ends were trimmed by 3 bases and 3 bases, with 13 bases remaining between them. The CDR3 sequence is 15 residues long. DNA for the CDR3: TGTGCCAGCAGCGGGGGGGTAGTCGGCTACAATGAGCAGTTCTTC. Its protein is CASSGGVVGYNEQFF.

The V and J genes are TRBV5-6 and TRBJ1-5, with 8 bases lining up with TRBD1. V lost 4 bases to trimming and J lost 7 bases; unmatched junction nucleotides: 10. CDR3 length equals 15 residues. Germline loops: CDR1 SGHDT, CDR2 YYEEEE. DNA for the CDR3: TGTGCCAGCAGCCGGAATTCGGACAGGGCACAGCCCCAGCATTTT. It yields the protein CASSRNSDRAQPQHF.

The V and J genes are TRBV11-2 and TRBJ2-1; 8 nucleotides align to TRBD2. Germline assignment: CDR1 SGHAT and CDR2 FQNNGV. Germline trimming cut 4 bases from V and 1 base from J; bases unmatched to any gene: 9. The CDR3 extends over 17 amino acids. In DNA, the CDR3 is TGTGCCAGCAGCTCCACCCCCGGGAGGGGGTCCTACAATGAGCAGTTCTTC. It encodes CASSSTPGRGSYNEQFF. Complete variable domain (other parts from reference TRBV11-2 and TRBJ2-1): EAGVAQSPRYKIIEKRQSVAFWCNPISGHATLYWYQQILGQGPKLLIQFQNNGVVDDSQLPKDRFSAERLKGVDSTLKIQPAKLEDSAVYLCASSSTPGRGSYNEQFFGPGTRLTVL.

The V gene is TRBV6-5, the J gene TRBJ2-1, with D hard to call. The germline gives CDR1 MNHEY, CDR2 SVGAGI. The CDR3 has 14 amino acids. Trimming removed 0 bases from V and 5 bases from J, with 8 bases in between. In nucleotides, the CDR3 is TGTGCCAGCAGTTACTCAGGTAGCAACAATGAGCAGTTCTTC. Amino acid sequence: CASSYSGSNNEQFF.

This chain links TRBV28 with TRBJ2-1; TRBD2 matches 9 bases. Losses at the gene ends were 2 bases for V and 5 bases for J; bases not matched to a gene: 7. The germline gives CDR1 MDHEN, CDR2 SYDVKM. This CDR3 spans 16 amino acids. In DNA form, the CDR3 reads TGTGCCAGCAGTTTAGGTGATAGCGGGGGAAACAATGAGCAGTTCTTC. It yields the protein CASSLGDSGGNNEQFF.

The chain employs TRBV9 and TRBJ1-1, with 7 bases fitting TRBD1. Trimming took 4 bases from V and 6 from J; bases not matched to a gene: 9. Germline V gene lookup returns CDR1 SGDLS and CDR2 YYNGEE. The CDR3 sequence is 14 residues long. The CDR3 sequence: CASSTSQGLAEAFF. For the CDR3, the DNA is TGTGCCAGCAGCACCTCACAGGGGTTGGCTGAAGCTTTCTTT.

This clone was seen a few times. V gene TRBV7-9 combines with J gene TRBJ1-1; D ambiguous. Looked up from germline, CDR1 is SEHNR and CDR2 is FQNEAQ (reference sequence). The CDR3 covers 13 residues. Deletions cut 4 bases from V and 3 bases from J, with 9 bases between. The CDR3 sequence is CASSYVGDTEAFF. In DNA, the CDR3 is TGTGCCAGCAGCTACGTCGGGGACACTGAAGCTTTCTTT.

Details on this clone: Within the sample, other DNA sequences also encode this same CDR3. The V call is TRBV10-1, the J call TRBJ2-3; maybe TRBD2 (5 bases). Per the germline V gene, CDR1 is WNHNN and CDR2 is SYGVQD (reference sequence). CDR3 size: 10 residues. Trimming pared 9 bases from V and 10 bases from J, leaving 11 bases between. CDR3 sequence reads: CARTRNAQYF. The CDR3 DNA follows: TGCGCCAGAACTAGAAACGCGCAGTATTTT.

A few counts support this clone. CDR3 in DNA: TGTGCCAGCAGCCACACAGCGGGGGAGCAGTTCTTC. Protein product: CASSHTAGEQFF. This rearrangement joins TRBV5-4 to TRBJ2-1, with TRBD2 matching 7 bases. After removal of 4 bases from V and 10 bases from J, the junction contained 5 bases not matched to a gene. This CDR3 comprises 12 residues. Germline values: CDR1 SGHNT, CDR2 YYREEE (reference sequence). Full variable domain (remainder filled in from reference TRBV5-4 and TRBJ2-1): ETGVTQSPTHLIKTRGQQVTLRCSSQSGHNTVSWYQQALGQGPQFIFQYYREEENGRGNFPPRFSGLQFPNYSSELNVNALELDDSALYLCASSHTAGEQFFGPGTRLTVL.

This clone was observed a single time. V gene TRBV7-9 combines with J gene TRBJ2-1, with a tentative D call TRBD2 (7 bases). The CDR3 consists of 14 residues. The ends were cut back, 7 bases at V and 3 bases at J, with 13 bases in the middle. Per the germline V gene, CDR1 is SEHNR and CDR2 is FQNEAQ (reference sequence). The CDR3 sequence: CASTGGGIYNEQFF. The CDR3 DNA reads as TGTGCCAGCACCGGCGGGGGCATCTACAATGAGCAGTTCTTC.

This CDR3 is CSVRHRGNYGYTF. CDR3 DNA sequence: TGCAGCGTTAGGCACAGGGGAAACTATGGCTACACCTTC. The chain recombines TRBV29-1 with TRBJ1-2; TRBD1 agrees at 7 bases. The germline CDR1 and CDR2 sequences are SQVTM and ANQGSEA. The CDR3 runs to 13 residues. The trim removed 5 bases at V and 2 bases at J, leaving 5 bases unmatched.

The chain recombines TRBV29-1 with TRBJ1-2, with TRBD1 identical over 7 bases. The germline CDR1 and CDR2 sequences are SQVTM and ANQGSEA. CDR3 length: 13 residues. J was trimmed by 6 bases and V by 6 bases; bases with no gene match: 10. CDR3 amino acids: CSVKTGRTDGYTF. The CDR3 DNA follows: TGCAGCGTCAAGACAGGGCGGACGGATGGCTACACCTTC.

V is TRBV6-6 and J is TRBJ1-1; D gene uncertain. Trimming shortened V by 4 bases and J by 3 bases, and 9 bases separated the two germline ends. The germline V gene encodes CDR1 MNHNY and CDR2 SVGAGI (reference sequence). CDR3 length: 13 residues. CDR3 in DNA: TGTGCCAGCAGTTCCCAACTACACACTGAAGCTTTCTTT. This codes for CASSSQLHTEAFF.

The chain couples TRBV9 to TRBJ1-2, with D perhaps matching TRBD1 (5 bases). Germline V gene data show CDR1 as SGDLS and CDR2 as YYNGEE. The length of the CDR3 is 14 residues. V was cut by 3 bases and J by 5 bases, with 14 bases left in between. The CDR3 DNA is TGTGCCAGCAGCGGGAGGCGGGACTTTTATGGCTACACCTTC. Translation gives CASSGRRDFYGYTF.